This entry lists 19 T cell receptor beta chains sequenced from one sample in a study of molecular identifiers for immune sequencing clone quantification. TCRdb reprocessed the PCR reads with MiXCR, giving one entry per CDR3 protein. The sample carries around 40,000 distinct CDR3 sequences, less than 20% recorded once. The sample consisted of naive CD8+ T cells from blood, with Jurkat cell RNA spiked in. Subset reported: FACS-sorted CD8+CD4-CCR7+CD45RA+ naive T cells. These receptors were collected from a human donor in good health. Some libraries in this study had Jurkat cell RNA spiked in.

This clonotype was counted ten times or more. The rearrangement uses TRBV29-1 and TRBJ2-7, with 11 bases that match TRBD2. V shed 5 bases, J shed 3 bases, and the junction held 6 bases outside the gene matches. The CDR3 spans 14 residues. Germline CDR1 and CDR2: SQVTM and ANQGSEA. CDR3 nucleotide sequence: TGCAGCGTTCGACTACTAGCGGGGGACTACGAGCAGTACTTC. This encodes CSVRLLAGDYEQYF.

This clonotype was observed many times. The V gene is TRBV12-3 or TRBV12-4, the J gene TRBJ1-5; weak D call: TRBD1 (6 bases). Trimming stripped 7 bases from V and 2 bases from J, with 18 bases between. This CDR3 is built from 16 residues. The CDR3 here is CASTPSPGGGNQPQHF. The CDR3 DNA reads TGTGCCAGCACCCCGTCACCCGGGGGCGGCAATCAGCCCCAGCATTTT.

About this clonotype itself: At one end, the junction sequence differs from germline, possibly due to a read error. V and J are TRBV20-1 and TRBJ2-5, with 8 bases lining up with TRBD1. This CDR3 spans 14 amino acids. CDR1 is DFQATT, CDR2 SNEGSKA, per germline (reference sequence). The CDR3 DNA reads as TGCGGTGCTAGAGGCCGACAGGGGATGGAGGCCCAGTACTTC. This codes for CGARGRQGMEAQYF.

Points on this clonotype: This may arise from a read error, as a much more abundant clone is one base away. DNA of the CDR3: TGTGCCAGCAGCTTAGTACAGACTGGGGCCAGCGTCCTGACTTTC. Protein: CASSLVQTGASVLTF. This rearrangement joins TRBV13 to TRBJ2-6, with a possible D match to TRBD1 (5 bases). The CDR3 spans 15 residues. Germline CDR1 PRHDT, CDR2 FYEKMQ (reference sequence).

In this sample, this clonotype turned up many times. The V call is TRBV6-2 or TRBV6-3, the J call TRBJ1-1; TRBD1 is a possible D gene (5 bases). The V gene lost 2 bases and the J gene lost 3 bases, with 13 bases spanning the gap. Germline V gene sequence: CDR1 MNHEY, CDR2 SVGEGT. The CDR3 is 15 residues long. CDR3 DNA: TGTGCCAGCAGTTACGGGATGGGGGGACACACTGAAGCTTTCTTT. This translates into CASSYGMGGHTEAFF.

This clonotype was seen a single time. V gene TRBV29-1 combines with J gene TRBJ1-6; D gene unclear. Germline V CDR1 and CDR2: SQVTM, ANQGSEA. V was shortened by 7 bases and J by 8 bases, with 15 bases between the two germline ends. This CDR3 region has 13 residues. The CDR3 reads CSAFVDTDSPLHF. The CDR3 DNA sequence: TGCAGCGCTTTCGTCGATACAGATTCACCCCTCCACTTT.

The chain carries TRBV13 and TRBJ1-1; no firm D call. Looked up from germline, CDR1 is PRHDT and CDR2 is FYEKMQ (reference sequence). Trimming removed 4 bases at V and 7 bases at J, with 7 bases between. CDR3 size: 11 residues. The CDR3 coding sequence is TGTGCCAGCAGCTCGCTACGTGAAGCTTTCTTT. As protein: CASSSLREAFF.

The V gene is TRBV19, the J gene TRBJ2-2; TRBD2 agrees at 9 bases. CDR1 is LNHDA, CDR2 SQIVND, per germline (reference sequence). The CDR3 is 17 residues long. V trimming: 3 bases; J trimming: 1 base; junction bases outside the gene matches: 6. CDR3 amino acids: CASSIPKLAGNTGELFF. In nucleotides, the CDR3 is TGTGCCAGTAGTATCCCTAAACTAGCGGGGAACACCGGGGAGCTGTTTTTT.

The table lists this clonotype with many counts. The chain joins TRBV2 to TRBJ2-4, with TRBD1 matching over 10 bases. V shed 4 bases, J shed 13 bases, and the junction held 4 bases outside the gene matches. This CDR3 is built from 12 residues. CDR1 and CDR2 from the germline V gene are SNHLY and FYNNEI. CDR3 loop: CASSAGQGWQYF. CDR3 in DNA: TGTGCCAGCAGTGCGGGACAGGGGTGGCAGTACTTC.

The chain has TRBV12-3 or TRBV12-4 and TRBJ1-4, with D perhaps matching TRBD1 (5 bases). The CDR3 totals 14 residues. Trimming stripped 7 bases from V and 3 bases from J, with 12 bases between. The CDR3 region is CASIGARANEKLFF. The CDR3 DNA reads as TGTGCCAGCATCGGGGCTCGGGCTAATGAAAAACTGTTTTTT.

The rearrangement links TRBV7-9 to TRBJ2-7; TRBD2 is a possible D gene (6 bases). The CDR3 is made up of 13 amino acids. The V gene's germline CDR1 is SEHNR and CDR2 FQNEAQ (reference sequence). Trimming cost V 8 bases and J 3 bases, with 14 bases left between them. The CDR3 sequence: CASADPGVYEQYF. CDR3 bases: TGTGCCAGCGCTGACCCGGGGGTCTACGAGCAGTACTTC.

Comment on this clonotype: A much larger clonotype is one base distant, so this may be a read error. The CDR3 loop reads CATSRDRPEDSRNTIYF. The CDR3 DNA follows: TGTGCCACCAGCAGAGATCGACCAGAAGACTCTAGAAACACCATATATTTT. The gene calls are TRBV15 and TRBJ1-3; D gene uncertain. CDR3 length: 17 amino acids. Germline CDR1 LNHNV, CDR2 YYDKDF (reference sequence).

This clonotype was seen repeatedly, ten times or more. This CDR3 is CASTSGSGANVLTF. In DNA form, the CDR3 reads TGTGCCAGCACCTCGGGCTCTGGGGCCAACGTCCTGACTTTC. This chain uses TRBV9 with TRBJ2-6, with D unresolved. The germline V gene encodes CDR1 SGDLS and CDR2 YYNGEE. This CDR3 is 14 amino acids long. The V gene lost 6 bases and the J gene lost 0 bases, with 7 bases spanning the gap. Drawing the rest from reference TRBV9 and TRBJ2-6, the complete variable domain is DSGVTQTPKHLITATGQRVTLRCSPRSGDLSVYWYQQSLDQGLQFLIQYYNGEERAKGNILERFSAQQFPDLHSELNLSSLELGDSALYFCASTSGSGANVLTFGAGSRLTVL.

This clonotype was observed at least ten times. This chain uses TRBV4-3 with TRBJ2-3, with D tentatively TRBD1 (6 bases). The length of the CDR3 is 15 residues. V lost 0 bases, J lost 4 bases, and 11 bases lay in between. Per germline, CDR1 LGHNA and CDR2 YSLEER. The CDR3 region has the DNA TGCGCCAGCAGCCAAGAGGACAGACGGTCAGATACGCAGTATTTT. Amino acid sequence: CASSQEDRRSDTQYF.

This clonotype was picked up many times. The gene calls are TRBV19 and TRBJ2-7; 7 positions match TRBD2. In germline, CDR1 is LNHDA, CDR2 SQIVND (reference sequence). The trim removed 3 bases at V and 0 bases at J, leaving 11 bases unmatched. This CDR3 has 17 residues. Written as DNA, the CDR3 is TGTGCCAGTAGTATGGCTAGCGGAGGCCCGCACTCCTACGAGCAGTACTTC. Translated, it gives CASSMASGGPHSYEQYF.

This clonotype was seen at least ten times. The chain couples TRBV6-1 to TRBJ1-1; 7 bases agree with TRBD1. The germline gives CDR1 MNHNS, CDR2 SASEGT. The CDR3 has 16 residues. V lost 2 bases to trimming and J lost 4 bases; unmatched junction nucleotides: 10. In nucleotides, the CDR3 is TGTGCCAGCAGTGAAAGGAGGGGGCATAGGGGCACTGAAGCTTTCTTT. It codes for CASSERRGHRGTEAFF.

This clonotype has ten or more counts. The chain combines TRBV6-5 with TRBJ2-3; D remains unclear. Trimming stripped 1 base from V and 0 bases from J, with 8 bases between. Germline V gives CDR1 MNHEY, CDR2 SVGAGI. The CDR3 has 15 amino acids. DNA of the CDR3: TGTGCCAGCAGTTACTTTGCTTCTAGCACAGATACGCAGTATTTT. The encoded protein is CASSYFASSTDTQYF.

This clonotype was seen ten or more times. The rearrangement joins TRBV2 to TRBJ2-7; D might be TRBD1 (6 bases). The germline CDR1 and CDR2 sequences are SNHLY and FYNNEI. The CDR3 is 15 residues long. Trimming pared 3 bases from V and 5 bases from J, leaving 17 bases between. The CDR3 bases are TGTGCCAGCAGTGACCCCCCCACAGGGTTCCACGAGCAGTACTTC. It codes for CASSDPPTGFHEQYF. The whole variable domain, remainder taken from reference TRBV2 and TRBJ2-7, is EPEVTQTPSHQVTQMGQEVILRCVPISNHLYFYWYRQILGQKVEFLVSFYNNEISEKSEIFDDQFSVERPDGSNFTLKIRSTKLEDSAMYFCASSDPPTGFHEQYFGPGTRLTVT.

This clonotype was detected many times. The chain recombines TRBV3-1 with TRBJ2-5; perhaps D is TRBD1 or TRBD2 (5 bases each). Germline-derived CDR1 and CDR2 are LGHDT and YNNKEL (reference sequence). The CDR3 has 15 amino acids. V dropped 0 bases and J dropped 2 bases, with 10 bases sitting between them. CDR3 sequence reads: CASSQDEGFQETQYF. The CDR3 DNA reads as TGTGCCAGCAGCCAAGACGAGGGGTTTCAAGAGACCCAGTACTTC.